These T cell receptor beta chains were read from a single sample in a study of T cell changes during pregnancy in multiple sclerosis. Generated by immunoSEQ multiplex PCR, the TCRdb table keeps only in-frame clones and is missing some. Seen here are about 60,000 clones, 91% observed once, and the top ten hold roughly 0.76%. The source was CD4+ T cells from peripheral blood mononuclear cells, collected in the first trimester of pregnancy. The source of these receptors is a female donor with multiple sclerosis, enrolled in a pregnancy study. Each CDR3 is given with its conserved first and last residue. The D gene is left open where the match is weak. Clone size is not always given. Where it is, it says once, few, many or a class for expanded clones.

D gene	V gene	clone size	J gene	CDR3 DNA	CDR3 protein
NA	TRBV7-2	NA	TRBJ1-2	TGTGCCAGCAGCTTAGACAGGGTCCTTCACTATGGCTACACCTTC	CASSLDRVLHYGYTF
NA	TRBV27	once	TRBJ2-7	TGTGCCAGCAGTTTAGCGGGACAGCCATACGAGCAGTACTTC	CASSLAGQPYEQYF
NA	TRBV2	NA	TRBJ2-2	TGTGCCAGCAGTGAATGGCAGGGGCCCGGGGAGCTGTTTTTT	CASSEWQGPGELFF
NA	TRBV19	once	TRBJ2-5	TGTGCCAGTAGTCCCGCGGGACAGAAAGAGACCCAGTACTTC	CASSPAGQKETQYF
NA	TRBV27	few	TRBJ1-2	TGTGCCAGCAGGATTCCAGGGGACAACTATGGCTACACCTTC	CASRIPGDNYGYTF
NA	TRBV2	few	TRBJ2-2	TGTGCCAGCAGCGAACAGGGAGGGAACACCGGGGAGCTGTTTTTT	CASSEQGGNTGELFF
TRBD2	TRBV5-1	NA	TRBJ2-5	TGCGCCAGCAGCCCCTATATTAGCGGGGGGATCGGAGAGACCCAGTACTTC	CASSPYISGGIGETQYF
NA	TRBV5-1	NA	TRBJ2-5	TGCGCCAGCAGCTTAAGGGGGGAGACCCAGTACTTC	CASSLRGETQYF
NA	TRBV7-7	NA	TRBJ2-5	TGTGCCAGCAGCTTATCAGGGGCCCAAGAGACCCAGTACTTC	CASSLSGAQETQYF
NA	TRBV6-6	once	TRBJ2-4	TGTGCCAGCAGTCCGCCCGACAGGCGTAGTCAGTACTTC	CASSPPDRRSQYF
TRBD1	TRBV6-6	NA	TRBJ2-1	TGTGCCAGCAGCTATGGGACAGTGATCGAGGGTGAGCAGTTCTTC	CASSYGTVIEGEQFF
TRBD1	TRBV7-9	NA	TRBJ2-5	TGTGCCAGCAGCTTGGGGGACAGGGCCTTGTGGGAGACCCAGTACTTC	CASSLGDRALWETQYF
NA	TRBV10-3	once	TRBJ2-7	TGTGCCATCATGGGGGGCTCCTACGAGCAGTACTTC	CAIMGGSYEQYF
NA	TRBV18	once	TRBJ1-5	TGTGCCAGCTCACGAAACAGGGTTGGTCAGCCCCAGCATTTT	CASSRNRVGQPQHF
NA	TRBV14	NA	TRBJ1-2	TGTGCCAGCAGCCCCCTGGGCGGGATTAACTATGGCTACACCTTC	CASSPLGGINYGYTF
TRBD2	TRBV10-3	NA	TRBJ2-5	TGTGCCATCAGTGAGGTCGAATGGGGGACTAGACAAGAGACCCAGTACTTC	CAISEVEWGTRQETQYF
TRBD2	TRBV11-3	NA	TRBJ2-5	TGTGCCAGCAGCGCGGGCACTAGCGGACGAGAGACCCAGTACTTC	CASSAGTSGRETQYF
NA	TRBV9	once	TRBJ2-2	TGTGCCAGCAGCGTAGCGGGGGACCCGTCGGGGGAGCTGTTTTTT	CASSVAGDPSGELFF
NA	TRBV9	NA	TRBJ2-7	TGTGCCAGCAGCGTAGGAAAAGGAGGTGAGCAGTACTTC	CASSVGKGGEQYF
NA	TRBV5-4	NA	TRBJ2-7	TGTGCCAGCAGTTACGACAGAACCTACGAGCAGTACTTC	CASSYDRTYEQYF
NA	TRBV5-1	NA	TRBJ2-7	TGCGCCAGCAGCTTAGAAGGAGGACTTGCGAACTACGAGCAGTACTTC	CASSLEGGLANYEQYF
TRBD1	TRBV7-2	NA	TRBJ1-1	TGTGCCAGCAGCTTCAGGACAGGGGATGAAGCTTTCTTT	CASSFRTGDEAFF
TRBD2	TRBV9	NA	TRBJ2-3	TGTGCCAGCAGCCCGATGGCGGGAGGCACAGATACGCAGTATTTT	CASSPMAGGTDTQYF
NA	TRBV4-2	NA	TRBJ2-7	TGTGCCAGCAGCCAAGCGGGGCTAGGAGGGTACGAGCAGTACTTC	CASSQAGLGGYEQYF
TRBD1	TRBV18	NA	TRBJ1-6	TGTGCCAGCTCAAGGGACAGGTCCTATAATTCACCCCTCCACTTT	CASSRDRSYNSPLHF
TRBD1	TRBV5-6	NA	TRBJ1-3	TGTGCCAGCAGCTACCCGGACAGGGGAAGGTCTGGAAACACCATATATTTT	CASSYPDRGRSGNTIYF
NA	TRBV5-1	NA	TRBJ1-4	TGCGCCAGCAGCTCGAAAAGCGGAAAGGGAGAAAAACTGTTTTTT	CASSSKSGKGEKLFF
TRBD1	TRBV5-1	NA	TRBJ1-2	TGCGCCAGCAGCTCATCCGGACAGGGGAACTATGGCTACACCTTC	CASSSSGQGNYGYTF
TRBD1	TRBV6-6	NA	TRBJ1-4	TGTGCCAGCAGGTACAGGGGCGAACTGTTTTTT	CASRYRGELFF
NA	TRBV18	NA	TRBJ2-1	TGTGCCAGCTCATCAGAACTAGTGGGTGAGCAGTTCTTC	CASSSELVGEQFF
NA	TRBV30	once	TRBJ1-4	TGTGCCTCAACGCGTCGTTCCCATGAAAAACTGTTTTTT	CASTRRSHEKLFF
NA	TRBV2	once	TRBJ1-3	TGTGCCACCCAGGGAAACTCTGGAAACACCATATATTTT	CATQGNSGNTIYF
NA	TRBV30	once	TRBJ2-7	TGTGCCTGGAGCGGCGGGACAGTGCTCTACGAGCAGTACTTC	CAWSGGTVLYEQYF
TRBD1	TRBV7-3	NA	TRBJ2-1	TGTGCCAGCAGCTTAAAGGGGACAGGGACCTACAATGAGCAGTTCTTC	CASSLKGTGTYNEQFF
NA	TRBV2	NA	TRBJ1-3	TGTGCCAGCAGTGAAGGCGGGGCATTCTACTCTGGAAACACCATATATTTT	CASSEGGAFYSGNTIYF
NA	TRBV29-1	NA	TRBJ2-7	TGCAGCGTGACCCCTCCCCAGGGAAGCTCCTACGAGCAGTACTTC	CSVTPPQGSSYEQYF
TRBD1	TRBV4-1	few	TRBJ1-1	TGCGCCAGCAGCCAAGACGACAGACAGGGGACTGAAGCTTTCTTT	CASSQDDRQGTEAFF
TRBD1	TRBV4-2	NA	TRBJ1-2	TGTGCCAGCAGACAGGGGTTCGATGGCTACACCTTC	CASRQGFDGYTF
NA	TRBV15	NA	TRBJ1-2	TGTGCCACCAGCGGTTCAGGACAGTACTATGGCTACACCTTC	CATSGSGQYYGYTF
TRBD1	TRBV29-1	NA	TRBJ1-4	TGCAGCGTTGTAGTAGGGGGCGCGGGAAAACTGTTTTTT	CSVVVGGAGKLFF
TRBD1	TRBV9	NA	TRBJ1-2	TGTGCCAGCAGCGCCGGACAGGACTATGGCTACACCTTC	CASSAGQDYGYTF
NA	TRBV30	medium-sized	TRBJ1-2	TGTGCCTGGAGTGTAGGTGCAGGGAGGACATACACCTTC	CAWSVGAGRTYTF
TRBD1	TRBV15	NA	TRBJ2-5	TGTGCCACCAGCAGAGGACAGGGTCAGTTGGAGACCCAGTACTTC	CATSRGQGQLETQYF
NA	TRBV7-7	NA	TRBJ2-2	TGTGCTAGCGGTAGGGGGCCTAACACCGGGGAGCTGTTTTTT	CASGRGPNTGELFF
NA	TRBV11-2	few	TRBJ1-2	TGTGCCAGCAGCTTAGAGCCCGGACAACCTCCTAACTATGGCTACACCTTC	CASSLEPGQPPNYGYTF
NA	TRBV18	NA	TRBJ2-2	TGTGCCAGCTCCACTGGTGGGGAGCTGTTTTTT	CASSTGGELFF
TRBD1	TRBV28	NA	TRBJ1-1	TGTGCCAGCAGTTGGACCGGGACAGTTATGAACACTGAAGCTTTCTTT	CASSWTGTVMNTEAFF
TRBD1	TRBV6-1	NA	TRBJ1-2	TGTGCCAGCAGTGAAGCGCGGACAGGGGAGGGCTATGGCTACACCTTC	CASSEARTGEGYGYTF
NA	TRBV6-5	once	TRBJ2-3	TGTGCCAGCTCCGGGTTGACGCGCACAGATACGCAGTATTTT	CASSGLTRTDTQYF